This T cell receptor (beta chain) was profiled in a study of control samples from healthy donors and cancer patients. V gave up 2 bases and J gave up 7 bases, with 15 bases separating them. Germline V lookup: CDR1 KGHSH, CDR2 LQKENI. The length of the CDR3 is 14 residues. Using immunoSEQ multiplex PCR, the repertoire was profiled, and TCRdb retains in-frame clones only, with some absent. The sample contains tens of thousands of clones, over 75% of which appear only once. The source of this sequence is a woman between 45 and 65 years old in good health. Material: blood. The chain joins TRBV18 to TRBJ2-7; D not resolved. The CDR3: CASSPADLFEEQYF. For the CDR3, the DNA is TGTGCCAGCTCACCAGCGGACCTCTTTGAAGAGCAGTACTTC.